This T cell receptor (beta chain) appears in the sequencing data of a study of molecular identifiers for immune sequencing clone quantification. Per germline, CDR1 SNHLY and CDR2 FYNNEI. The CDR3 loop spans 13 amino acids. V lost 5 bases and J lost 4, with 12 bases in between. TCRdb recomputed calls from the PCR reads with MiXCR, one row per CDR3 protein. Of approximately 97,000 distinct CDR3 sequences listed, 30% to 35% are singletons. The sequence was collected from a human donor in good health. Some libraries in this study had Jurkat cell RNA spiked in. Sequencing used naive CD8+ T cells from blood, with Jurkat cell RNA spiked in. As for subset: FACS-sorted CD8+CD4-CCR7+CD45RA+ naive T cells. The genes are TRBV2 and TRBJ2-7; D is undetermined. Written as DNA, the CDR3 is TGTGCCAGCAGTCCCACACTCTTTTACGAGCAGTACTTC. This sequence encodes CASSPTLFYEQYF.